This TCR beta chain was captured by sequencing in a study of cytomegalovirus exposure and HLA in healthy donors. For the study at large: An earlier analysis identified 120 million or so unique TCR beta sequences in about 190 million T cells.

Study-wide points: The listing of roughly 160 TCR beta chains classed them as cytomegalovirus-associated.

The primer mix had 60 Vbeta and 13 Jbeta primers. Profiled with immunoSEQ multiplex PCR; TCRdb holds only in-frame clones, not every one. The sample has some 200,000 clones; the top ten hold less than 0.85%. On this clone: The antigen is unknown.

CDR1 PRHDT and CDR2 FYEKMQ come from the germline V gene (reference sequence). The CDR3 has 17 residues. V lost 5 bases, J lost 2 bases, and 22 bases lay in between. The sequence derives from a boy between 10 and 17 years old in good health and CMV-seronegative. Sequences were obtained from PBMCs. V gene TRBV13 combines with J gene TRBJ2-7, with a possible D match to TRBD1 (5 bases). This CDR3 reads CASSPRLGREYTYEQYF. CDR3 DNA sequence: TGTGCCAGCAGCCCCCGGCTAGGCAGGGAATATACCTACGAGCAGTACTTC. The full variable domain, with the rest looked up from reference TRBV13 and TRBJ2-7, is AAGVIQSPRHLIKEKRETATLKCYPIPRHDTVYWYQQGPGQDPQFLISFYEKMQSDKGSIPDRFSAQQFSDYHSELNMSSLELGDSALYFCASSPRLGREYTYEQYFGPGTRLTVT.